This passage covers 14 T cell receptor beta chains from one sample sequenced in a study of CD8 T cells in Susac syndrome. RNA, at roughly 0.5 to 1 ug, was reverse transcribed with random hexamers. Each CDR3 protein gets one entry after TCRdb re-called the immunoSEQ multiplex PCR reads with MiXCR. The data hold about 140,000 distinct CDR3 sequences, with over 90% observed a single time. Sequencing was done on a sample of CD4+ T cells from PBMCs. Source of these receptors: a human donor with Susac syndrome.

The chain uses TRBV4-2 and TRBJ2-1; D is unresolved. Germline V gene lookup returns CDR1 LGHNA and CDR2 YNFKEQ. The CDR3 is 12 amino acids. V was pared by 3 bases and J by 12 bases, with 12 bases between. The CDR3 region is CASSHEKGGQFF. The CDR3 DNA is TGTGCCAGCAGCCATGAGAAGGGTGGGCAGTTCTTC.

This clonotype was detected only once. The chain carries TRBV29-1 and TRBJ1-6; tentative D call: TRBD1 (5 bases). V was trimmed by 4 bases and J by 5 bases, leaving 9 bases between them. CDR1 and CDR2 (germline): SQVTM, ANQGSEA. The CDR3 length is 13 residues. The CDR3 DNA is TGCAGCGTTGGACAGTCCAATAATTCACCCCTCCACTTT. Translation: CSVGQSNNSPLHF.

The genes are TRBV30 and TRBJ1-2; no definite D call. Trimming pared 0 bases from V and 7 bases from J, leaving 15 bases between. This CDR3 is built from 14 residues. Germline-derived CDR1 and CDR2 are GTSNPN and SVGIG (reference sequence). CDR3 protein: CAWSVYREGSGYTF. CDR3 DNA: TGTGCCTGGAGTGTTTATAGGGAAGGGAGTGGCTACACCTTC.

The J gene is TRBJ2-6, the V gene TRBV11-1; D remains ambiguous. Germline V CDR1 and CDR2: SGHAT, FQDESV (reference sequence). With 3 bases removed from V and 1 base from J, the gap between germline ends came to 7 bases. The CDR3 consists of 15 residues. CDR3 loop: CASSFRQSGANVLTF. CDR3 in DNA: TGTGCCAGCAGCTTTCGTCAGTCTGGGGCCAACGTCCTGACTTTC.

The rearrangement joins TRBV29-1 to TRBJ2-5, with D maybe TRBD2 (6 bases). Trimming took 4 bases from V and 3 from J, leaving 15 bases between them. The CDR3 loop spans 14 amino acids. The germline gives CDR1 SQVTM, CDR2 ANQGSEA. CDR3 bases: TGCAGCGTTGCTGGAGGGAGAAGTAAAGAGACCCAGTACTTC. Amino acids: CSVAGGRSKETQYF.

The rearrangement links TRBV12-3 or TRBV12-4 to TRBJ1-2; D ambiguous. The CDR3 contains 13 residues. Trimming removed 7 bases from V and 8 bases from J, with 17 bases in between. CDR3: CASTVDGWLGYTF. The CDR3 nucleotides are TGTGCCAGCACCGTGGATGGGTGGTTAGGCTACACCTTC.

The V call is TRBV2, the J call TRBJ2-5; TRBD1 or TRBD2 may be the D gene (5 bases each). The CDR3 spans 10 residues. Deletions cut 6 bases from V and 10 bases from J, with 9 bases between. The germline gives CDR1 SNHLY, CDR2 FYNNEI. CDR3 loop: CASSEGSQYF. The DNA for the CDR3 is TGTGCCAGCAGCGAGGGGAGCCAGTACTTC.

The chain combines TRBV7-2 with TRBJ2-7; 9 bases match TRBD2. CDR1 and CDR2 from the germline V gene are SGHTA and FQGNSA. J was trimmed by 1 base and V by 5 bases; bases with no gene match: 9. The CDR3 spans 16 residues. CDR3 nucleotides: TGTGCCAGCAGCCCACCTGGGCTAGCGGGGTCCTACGAGCAGTACTTC. Its translation is CASSPPGLAGSYEQYF.

The chain links TRBV29-1 to TRBJ1-1, with TRBD1 as a possible D gene (5 bases). This CDR3 is built from 13 residues. The V gene lost 4 bases and the J gene lost 0 bases, with 9 bases spanning the gap. Germline CDR1 is SQVTM and CDR2 is ANQGSEA. The CDR3 DNA is TGCAGCGTTGCAGGGAACCTGAACACTGAAGCTTTCTTT. Its protein is CSVAGNLNTEAFF.

J is TRBJ1-1 and V is TRBV30, with 9 bases aligning to TRBD1. The V gene's germline CDR1 is GTSNPN and CDR2 SVGIG (reference sequence). Trimming removed 8 bases from V and 11 bases from J; junction bases left unmatched: 6. The length of the CDR3 is 10 residues. CDR3 nucleotide sequence: TGTGCCGGTAGGGACAGGGACGCTTTCTTT. As protein: CAGRDRDAFF.

This chain links TRBV7-9 with TRBJ2-7; 13 bases agree with TRBD2. The CDR3 has 17 amino acids. V gave up 5 bases and J gave up 1 base; unmatched junction bases: 8. Germline loops: CDR1 SEHNR, CDR2 FQNEAQ (reference sequence). CDR3 region: CASSRRTSGRGSYEQYF. The CDR3 DNA reads TGTGCCAGCAGCCGCAGGACTAGCGGGAGAGGATCCTACGAGCAGTACTTC.

The chain combines TRBV20-1 with TRBJ1-4; D possibly corresponds to TRBD1 (5 bases). The CDR3 is made up of 15 amino acids. Germline V lookup: CDR1 DFQATT, CDR2 SNEGSKA (reference sequence). V dropped 4 bases and J dropped 5 bases, with 17 bases sitting between them. CDR3 nucleotide sequence: TGCAGTGCTACCACTACAGGCTCGGCGAATGAAAAACTGTTTTTT. Translating gives CSATTTGSANEKLFF.

The V gene is TRBV9, the J gene TRBJ2-6; D is perhaps TRBD1 (6 bases). Trimming removed 4 bases from V and 0 bases from J, with 14 bases in between. This CDR3 is built from 17 residues. CDR1 and CDR2 from the germline V gene are SGDLS and YYNGEE. Here the CDR3 DNA reads TGTGCCAGCAGCTTCGAACTAGGGGGCTCTGGGGCCAACGTCCTGACTTTC. Translating it yields CASSFELGGSGANVLTF.

This clonotype was detected only a few times. This chain links TRBV25-1 with TRBJ2-5; D gene ambiguous. With 4 bases removed from V and 0 bases from J, the gap between germline ends came to 3 bases. The CDR3 sequence is 12 residues long. CDR1 and CDR2 from the germline V gene are MGHDK and SYGVNS. CDR3 in amino acids: CASSAHQETQYF. DNA for the CDR3: TGTGCCAGCAGTGCGCACCAAGAGACCCAGTACTTC.